The sequence of this T cell receptor beta chain was determined in a study of shared clonotypes between healthy human individuals (TCRdb year 2020). Regarding the complete study: The cohort comprised a couple of women and a few men aged 18 to 49 years. Per donor, three plates each were used for CD4 naive and CD4 memory, two for CD8 naive, and one for CD8 memory. The study deeply sequenced blood TCR repertoires of about five healthy adults to estimate repertoire size and the extent of clonotype sharing between individuals. Libraries were prepared and TCR repertoires were sequenced by different laboratories using diverse techniques, in order to increase sequencing depth and limit assay-specific biases. Leukapheresis yielded between about 0.9 and 9.5 billion PBMCs per donor. The paper's findings and limits, for the study overall: Naive subsets generally had larger estimated clonotype richness than memory subsets did. The genetic and exposure-history diversity represented was limited by the small number of donors. Sampling was limited to blood, and TCR repertoires in tissue likely differ from TCR repertoires in blood. Incomplete sequencing was indicated by rarefaction of sorted-subset datasets, despite the large sequencing depth. Pairwise subsampling indicated that sequencing depth was expected to affect the degree of clonotype sharing among donors. Compared with non-shared clonotypes, the clonotypes found in all four sorted-subset donors had higher generation probabilities. Across four donors, 5% to 6% of naive CD4, more than 3% of naive CD8, roughly 2.2% of memory CD4, and roughly 0.4% of memory CD8 clonotypes were shared.

Worth noting for this clone: It lacks a known antigen. Qualities for individual bases were not recorded, and no much larger clone is one base off.

Healthy HIV-negative adults with no recently reported acute infections or vaccinations were included as donors. Every donor was a Caucasian adult residing in Nashville, Tennessee, USA. CD4+ T cells were enriched through magnetic negative selection, after which naive cells were positively selected on CD45RA and the remaining negative fraction served as the memory subset. Blood was obtained by leukapheresis, after which PBMCs were separated by Ficoll-Histopaque density gradient centrifugation and cryopreserved in liquid nitrogen vapor phase. Analytical flow cytometry was used to check the purity and quantity of every magnetically sorted T cell population. Genomic DNA was isolated from every sorted fraction and measured by UV absorbance on a Nanodrop 2000c. The CDR3 spans 17 residues, from the cysteine through the phenylalanine. Only the CDR3 DNA is retained, 51 bases long and in frame from the first base. The germline V gene provides CDR1 SGHRS and CDR2 YFSETQ. The junction shows trimming of 4 bases on V and 4 bases on J, plus 22 bases between the germline ends.

Using the deep immunoSEQ assay, TCR CDR3 regions were amplified from genomic DNA by multiplex PCR. Extracted genomic DNA from each cell subset was distributed evenly across all wells of several immunoSEQ 96-well plates, and each plate was treated as a replicate. Each replicate PCR for sorted subsets received roughly 0.2 ug genomic DNA, equal to around 32,000 T cell genomes. Purified libraries were measured with a Qubit 3.0 fluorometer, size-checked on a Bioanalyzer 2100, and measured again with the KAPA Library Quantification kit. Every immunoSEQ 96-well plate was sequenced on a separate single-read 150-cycle Illumina NextSeq 550 flow cell. As for how the authors treated the data: Because the immunoSEQ output held only junctional sequences and lacked quality scores, the filtering could not match the filtering applied to full-length reads. To assign V/J genes and CDR3, sequences were annotated against IMGT germline references using PyIR, a Python wrapper for IgBLAST v1.9. Any read was removed if the V/J assignment was weak (E-value above 1e-6), the CDR3 was missing, or the read contained stop codons, out-of-frame junctions, or ambiguous translated residues. A V3J clonotype was defined by an identical inferred V gene, J gene, and CDR3 amino acid sequence. Percentage overlap between repertoires was computed as shared unique clonotypes divided by the size of the smaller repertoire. RTK rarefaction, the Chao1 estimator, and Recon v2.1 estimates of unobserved clonotypes were used to assess repertoire richness. OLGA was used to compute generation probabilities for all TCRbeta clonotypes that the gDNA method yielded from a few donors. Imported from immuneACCESS, the table was reduced by TCRdb to in-frame sequences with V and J called. These copies leave out some clones; in studies compared against another copy, an unresolved V gene accounts for under half, and the cause of the remainder is not known. The V and J calls and clone size are taken from that table; D and trimming were inferred from the DNA. Counted in this sample were more than 2,000,000 clones; around nine tenths of them appeared once. The top ten hold around 0.14% of the sample.

This sequence originates from a man aged 18 to 35 in good health. The chain uses TRBV5-1 and TRBJ2-3; possibly the D gene is TRBD2, per 6 matching bases. Source material: naive CD4+ T cells sorted from blood. The sample's cell subset or site label, decoded: CD45RA+ positively selected. The CDR3 region has the sequence CASSPPLSASAADTQYF. The DNA is TGCGCCAGCAGCCCCCCCCTTTCGGCTAGCGCGGCAGATACGCAGTATTTT.